This T cell receptor (beta chain) was recorded in a study of human T cells and chemical hapten exposure. Time point noted: patch test 2, 6 weeks after DPC sensitization. Regarding treatment: therapeutic diphenylcyclopropenone sensitization with weekly scalp DPC. Blood sampling preceded each patch test application. At least ten counts were recorded for this clonotype. Its antigen is still unknown. V lost 4 bases, J lost 6 bases, and 14 bases lay in between. This CDR3 spans 14 amino acids. CDR1 is SGDLS and CDR2 is YYNGEE in the germline V gene. One entry per CDR3 protein results from TCRdb running MiXCR on the RACE reads. This table has some 88,000 distinct CDR3 sequences, more than 9.5% appearing once. Regarding the study as a whole: Expanded TCRs produced significantly more large CDR3 similarity clusters than controls did. There was no change with DPC sensitization in TCRs above 1 in 1000 frequency.

Sequences were derived from whole blood, sampled in connection with sensitization to the hapten diphenylcyclopropenone (DPC). The chain links TRBV9 to TRBJ1-5; TRBD1 might be the D (6 bases). The origin of this receptor is a middle-aged man with alopecia areata. Some clones in this sample may be carry-over from other donors' samples. The CDR3 nucleotides read TGTGCCAGCAGCCCGAGGGGGGGGCCTCAGCCCCAGCATTTT. It specifies CASSPRGGPQPQHF.